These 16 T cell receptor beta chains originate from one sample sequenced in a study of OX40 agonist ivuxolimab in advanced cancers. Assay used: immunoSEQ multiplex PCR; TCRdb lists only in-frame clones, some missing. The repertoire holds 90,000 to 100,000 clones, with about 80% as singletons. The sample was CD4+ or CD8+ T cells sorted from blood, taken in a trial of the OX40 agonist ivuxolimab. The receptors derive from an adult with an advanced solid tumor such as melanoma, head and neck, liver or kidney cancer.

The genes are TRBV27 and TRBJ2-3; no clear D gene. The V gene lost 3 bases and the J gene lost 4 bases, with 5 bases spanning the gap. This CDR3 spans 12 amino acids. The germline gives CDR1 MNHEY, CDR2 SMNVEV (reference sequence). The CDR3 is CASSLSPDTQYF. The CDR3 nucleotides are TGTGCCAGCAGTTTGTCTCCAGATACGCAGTATTTT.

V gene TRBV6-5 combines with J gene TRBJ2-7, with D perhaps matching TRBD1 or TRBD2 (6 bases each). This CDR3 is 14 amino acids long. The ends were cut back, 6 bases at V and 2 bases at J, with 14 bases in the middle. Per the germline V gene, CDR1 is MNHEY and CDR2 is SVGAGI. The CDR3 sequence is CASSRPGGTYEQYF. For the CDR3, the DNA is TGTGCCAGCAGCCGACCCGGGGGCACCTACGAGCAGTACTTC.

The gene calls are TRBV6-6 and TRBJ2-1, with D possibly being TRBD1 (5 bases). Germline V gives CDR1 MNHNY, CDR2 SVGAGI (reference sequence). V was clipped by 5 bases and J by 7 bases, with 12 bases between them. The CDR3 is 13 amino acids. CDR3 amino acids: CASSRGRANEQFF. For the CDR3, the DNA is TGTGCCAGCAGTAGGGGCAGGGCGAATGAGCAGTTCTTC.

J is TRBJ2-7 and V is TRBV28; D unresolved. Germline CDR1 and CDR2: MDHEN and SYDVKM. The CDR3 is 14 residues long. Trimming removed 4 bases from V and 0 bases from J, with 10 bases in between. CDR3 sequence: CASSSPGRSYEQYF. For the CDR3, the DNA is TGTGCCAGCAGTTCCCCAGGCCGCTCCTACGAGCAGTACTTC.

The CDR3 nucleotides read TGTGCCAGCAGTTTCGGCCCGGACAGGGTCGGAAACACCATATATTTT. Translation gives CASSFGPDRVGNTIYF. V and J are TRBV27 and TRBJ1-3, with 8 positions matching TRBD1. CDR3 size: 16 residues. CDR1 and CDR2 from the germline V gene are MNHEY and SMNVEV (reference sequence). V trimming: 3 bases; J trimming: 4 bases; junction bases outside the gene matches: 8.

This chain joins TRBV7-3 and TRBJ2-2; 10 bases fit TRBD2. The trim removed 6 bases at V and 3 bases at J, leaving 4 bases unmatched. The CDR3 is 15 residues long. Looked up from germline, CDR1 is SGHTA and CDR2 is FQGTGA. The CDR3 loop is CASSLAGGYTGELFF. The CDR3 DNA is TGTGCCAGCAGTTTAGCGGGAGGATACACCGGGGAGCTGTTTTTT.

The DNA for the CDR3 is TGCGCCAGCAGCCAGGACAGGTCTCCCTATGGCTACACCTTC. Translated, it gives CASSQDRSPYGYTF. The chain has TRBV4-3 and TRBJ1-2, with TRBD1 identical over 7 bases. The CDR3 extends over 14 amino acids. With 3 bases clipped from V and 4 bases from J, the junction kept 5 bases outside the gene matches. In germline, CDR1 is LGHNA, CDR2 YSLEER.

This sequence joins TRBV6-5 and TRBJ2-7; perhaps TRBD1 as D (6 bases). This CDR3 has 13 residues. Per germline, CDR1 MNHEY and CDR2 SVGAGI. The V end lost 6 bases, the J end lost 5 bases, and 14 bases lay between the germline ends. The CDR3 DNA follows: TGTGCCAGCAGGACTCTGGGGGCCGACGAGCAGTACTTC. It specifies CASRTLGADEQYF.

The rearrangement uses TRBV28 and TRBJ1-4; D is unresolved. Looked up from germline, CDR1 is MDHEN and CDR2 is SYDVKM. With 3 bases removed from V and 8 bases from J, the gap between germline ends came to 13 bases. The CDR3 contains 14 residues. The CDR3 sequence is CASSFGSFGEKLFF. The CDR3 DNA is TGTGCCAGCAGTTTTGGGTCCTTCGGAGAAAAACTGTTTTTT.

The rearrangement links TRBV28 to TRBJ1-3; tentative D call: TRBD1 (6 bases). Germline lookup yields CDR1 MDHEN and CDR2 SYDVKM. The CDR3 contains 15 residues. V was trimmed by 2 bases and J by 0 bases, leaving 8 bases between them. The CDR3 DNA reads TGTGCCAGCAGTTTAGGGGGCCTCTCTGGAAACACCATATATTTT. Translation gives CASSLGGLSGNTIYF.

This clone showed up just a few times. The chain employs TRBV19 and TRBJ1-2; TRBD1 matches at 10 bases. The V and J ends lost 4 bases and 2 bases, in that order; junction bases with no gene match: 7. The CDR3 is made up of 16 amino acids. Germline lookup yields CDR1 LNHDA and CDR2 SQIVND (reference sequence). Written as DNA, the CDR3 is TGTGCCAGTAGTACGGGACAGGGGCGGACAAACTATGGCTACACCTTC. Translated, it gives CASSTGQGRTNYGYTF.

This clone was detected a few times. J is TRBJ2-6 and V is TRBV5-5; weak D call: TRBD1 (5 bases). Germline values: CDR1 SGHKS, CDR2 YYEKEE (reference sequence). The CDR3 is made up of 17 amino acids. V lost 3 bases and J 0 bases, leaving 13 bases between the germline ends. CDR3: CASSSFQGFSGANVLTF. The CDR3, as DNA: TGTGCCAGCAGCTCGTTTCAGGGCTTCTCTGGGGCCAACGTCCTGACTTTC.

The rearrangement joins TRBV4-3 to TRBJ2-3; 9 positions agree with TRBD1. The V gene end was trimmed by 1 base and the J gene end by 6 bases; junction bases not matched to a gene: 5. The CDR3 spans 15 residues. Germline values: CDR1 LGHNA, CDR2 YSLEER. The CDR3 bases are TGCGCCAGCAGCCAAGGGGGACAGGGACACGATACGCAGTATTTT. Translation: CASSQGGQGHDTQYF.

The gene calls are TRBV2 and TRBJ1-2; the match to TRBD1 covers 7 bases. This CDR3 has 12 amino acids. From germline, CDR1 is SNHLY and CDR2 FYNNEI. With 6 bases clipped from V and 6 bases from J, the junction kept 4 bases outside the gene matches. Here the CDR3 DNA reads TGTGCCAGCAGACAGGGGTCGGATGGCTACACCTTC. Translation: CASRQGSDGYTF.

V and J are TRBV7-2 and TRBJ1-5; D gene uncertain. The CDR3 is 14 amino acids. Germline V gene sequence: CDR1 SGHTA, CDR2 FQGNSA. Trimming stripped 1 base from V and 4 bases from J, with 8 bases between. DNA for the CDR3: TGTGCCAGCAGCTTAGTCAGTCGGAATCAGCCCCAGCATTTT. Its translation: CASSLVSRNQPQHF.

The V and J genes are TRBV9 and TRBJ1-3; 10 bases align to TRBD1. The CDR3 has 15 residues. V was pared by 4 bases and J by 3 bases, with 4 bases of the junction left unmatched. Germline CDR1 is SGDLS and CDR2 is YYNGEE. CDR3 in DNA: TGTGCCAGCAGCCCGGGACAGGGGATTGGAAACACCATATATTTT. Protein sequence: CASSPGQGIGNTIYF.